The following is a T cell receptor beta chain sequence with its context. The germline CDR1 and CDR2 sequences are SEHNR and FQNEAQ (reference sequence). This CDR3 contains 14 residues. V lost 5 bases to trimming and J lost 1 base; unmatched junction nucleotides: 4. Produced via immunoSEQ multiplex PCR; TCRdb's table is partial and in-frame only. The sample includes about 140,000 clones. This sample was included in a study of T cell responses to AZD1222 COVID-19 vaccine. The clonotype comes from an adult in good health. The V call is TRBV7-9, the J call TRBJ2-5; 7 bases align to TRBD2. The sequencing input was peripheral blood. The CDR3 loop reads CASSMGLIQETQYF. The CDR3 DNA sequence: TGTGCCAGCAGCATGGGACTAATCCAAGAGACCCAGTACTTC.